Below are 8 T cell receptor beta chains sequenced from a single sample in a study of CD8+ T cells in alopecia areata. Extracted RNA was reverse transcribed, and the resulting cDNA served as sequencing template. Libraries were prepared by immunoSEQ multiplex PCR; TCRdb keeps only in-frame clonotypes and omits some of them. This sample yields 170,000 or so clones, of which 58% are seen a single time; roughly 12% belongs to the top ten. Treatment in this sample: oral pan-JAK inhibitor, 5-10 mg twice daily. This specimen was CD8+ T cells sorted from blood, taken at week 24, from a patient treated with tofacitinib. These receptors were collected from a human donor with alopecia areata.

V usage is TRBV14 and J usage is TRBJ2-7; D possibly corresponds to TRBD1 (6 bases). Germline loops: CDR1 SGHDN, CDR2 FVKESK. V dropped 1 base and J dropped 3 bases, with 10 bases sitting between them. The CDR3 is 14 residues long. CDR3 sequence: CASSQGVTGYEQYF. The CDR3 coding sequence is TGTGCCAGCAGCCAAGGAGTGACAGGCTACGAGCAGTACTTC.

CDR3 coding DNA: TGCGCCAGCAGCTTGATCAGTACAGGGGAAGAGACCCAGTACTTC. Residues: CASSLISTGEETQYF. This chain connects TRBV5-1 to TRBJ2-5; 7 bases line up with TRBD1. Per the germline V gene, CDR1 is SGHRS and CDR2 is YFSETQ. Trimming removed 1 base from V and 3 bases from J; junction bases left unmatched: 6. The CDR3 runs 15 residues.

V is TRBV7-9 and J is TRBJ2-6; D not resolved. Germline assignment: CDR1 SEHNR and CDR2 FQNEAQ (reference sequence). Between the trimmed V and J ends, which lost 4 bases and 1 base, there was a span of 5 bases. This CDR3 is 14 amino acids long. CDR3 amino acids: CASSWGSGANVLTF. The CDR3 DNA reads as TGTGCCAGCAGCTGGGGATCTGGGGCCAACGTCCTGACTTTC. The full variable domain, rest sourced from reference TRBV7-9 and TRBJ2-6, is DTGVSQNPRHKITKRGQNVTFRCDPISEHNRLYWYRQTLGQGPEFLTYFQNEAQLEKSRLLSDRFSAERPKGSFSTLEIQRTEQGDSAMYLCASSWGSGANVLTFGAGSRLTVL.

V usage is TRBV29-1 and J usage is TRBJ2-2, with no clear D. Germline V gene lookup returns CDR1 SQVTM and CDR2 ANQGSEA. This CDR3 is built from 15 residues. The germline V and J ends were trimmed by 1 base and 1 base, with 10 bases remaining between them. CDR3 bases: TGCAGCGTTGAAGGGTCAGAGAAGAACACCGGGGAGCTGTTTTTT. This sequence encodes CSVEGSEKNTGELFF.

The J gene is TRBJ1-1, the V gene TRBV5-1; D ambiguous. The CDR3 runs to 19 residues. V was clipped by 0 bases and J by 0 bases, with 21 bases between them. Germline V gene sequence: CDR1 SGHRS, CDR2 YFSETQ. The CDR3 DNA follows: TGCGCCAGCAGCTTGGCGGCTAACCCCATCCGGGTCATGAACACTGAAGCTTTCTTT. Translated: CASSLAANPIRVMNTEAFF.

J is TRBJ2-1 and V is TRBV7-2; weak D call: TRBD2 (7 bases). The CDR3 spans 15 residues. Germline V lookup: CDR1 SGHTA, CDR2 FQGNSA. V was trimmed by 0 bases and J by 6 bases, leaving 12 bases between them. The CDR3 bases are TGTGCCAGCAGCTTAGCGGGGGGGCGGCTCAATGAGCAGTTCTTC. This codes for CASSLAGGRLNEQFF.

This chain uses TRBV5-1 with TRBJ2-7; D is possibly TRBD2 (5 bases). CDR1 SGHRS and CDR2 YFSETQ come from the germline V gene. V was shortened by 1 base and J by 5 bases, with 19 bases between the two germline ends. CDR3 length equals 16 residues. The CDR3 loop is CASSLIPPRLLDEQYF. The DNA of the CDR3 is TGCGCCAGCAGCTTGATTCCTCCCCGGCTACTAGACGAGCAGTACTTC.

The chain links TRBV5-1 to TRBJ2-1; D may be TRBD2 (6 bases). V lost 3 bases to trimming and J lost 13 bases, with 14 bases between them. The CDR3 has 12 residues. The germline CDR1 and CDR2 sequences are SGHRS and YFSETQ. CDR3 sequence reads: CASSSPGLPQFF. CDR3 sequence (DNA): TGCGCCAGCAGCTCACCGGGACTCCCCCAGTTCTTC.